The entry below describes one TCR beta chain. The antigen is not known. The germline V gene encodes CDR1 SGHTA and CDR2 FQGNSA. With 4 bases removed from V and 2 bases from J, the gap between germline ends came to 19 bases. The CDR3 loop spans 17 amino acids. This entry comes from a study of cytomegalovirus exposure and HLA in healthy donors. The study's findings and limits: Reportedly, diagnosis of cytomegalovirus status by the classifier showed high specificity and sensitivity. DRB1 had the most TCR associations and HLA-C the fewest, a later analysis found, with rates varying by HLA locus.

Regarding donors, all were healthy bone marrow donors. The PCR employed 60 Vbeta primers together with 13 Jbeta primers. TCRdb's copy holds only in-frame clones and misses some; the assay was immunoSEQ multiplex PCR. The sample includes 90,000 to 150,000 clones, around 84% of them seen just once. This sequence joins TRBV7-2 and TRBJ2-3; weak D call: TRBD1 (6 bases). The sample consisted of PBMCs. This TCR came from a woman aged 25 to 39 in good health and CMV-seropositive. The CDR3 loop is CASSSRRKTGPTDTQYF. The CDR3 region has the DNA TGTGCCAGCAGCTCTCGTAGAAAGACAGGCCCCACAGATACGCAGTATTTT. The variable domain in full, completed from reference TRBV7-2 and TRBJ2-3, reads GAGVSQSPSNKVTEKGKDVELRCDPISGHTALYWYRQSLGQGLEFLIYFQGNSAPDKSGLPSDRFSAERTGGSVSTLTIQRTQQEDSAVYLCASSSRRKTGPTDTQYFGPGTRLTVL.